This T cell receptor beta chain was identified during a study of low-dose radiotherapy and immunotherapy resistance in tumors. Study at large: Every 2 weeks, cohort 1 got 0.5 Gy, reaching 6.5 Gy to the planning target volume.

Sample time point: after trial treatment. Treatment: LDRT plus nivolumab, ipilimumab, low-dose cyclophosphamide and aspirin (RACIN trial). Advanced solid tumors without tumor-infiltrating lymphocytes were required for inclusion. This clonotype was counted between two and nine times. Germline CDR1 SGHTA, CDR2 FQGNSA. The CDR3 contains 13 residues. Trimming shortened V by 5 bases and J by 0 bases, and 5 bases separated the two germline ends. First-strand cDNA relied on TRAV- and TRBV-specific primers spanning alpha and beta chains. A constant-region primer paired with the V-primer adapter amplified TCRs over about 19 PCR cycles. TCRdb redid the calling of the reads with MiXCR, one entry per CDR3 protein. The sample yields 31,000 or so distinct CDR3 sequences, approximately 49% seen once.

Sample: PBMCs, taken after low-dose radiotherapy plus immunotherapy. The chain recombines TRBV7-2 with TRBJ2-1; D is unclear. This sequence originates from a male donor with gallbladder cancer. CDR3 region: CASSTGSYNEQFF. DNA for the CDR3: TGTGCCAGCAGCACCGGCTCCTACAATGAGCAGTTCTTC.